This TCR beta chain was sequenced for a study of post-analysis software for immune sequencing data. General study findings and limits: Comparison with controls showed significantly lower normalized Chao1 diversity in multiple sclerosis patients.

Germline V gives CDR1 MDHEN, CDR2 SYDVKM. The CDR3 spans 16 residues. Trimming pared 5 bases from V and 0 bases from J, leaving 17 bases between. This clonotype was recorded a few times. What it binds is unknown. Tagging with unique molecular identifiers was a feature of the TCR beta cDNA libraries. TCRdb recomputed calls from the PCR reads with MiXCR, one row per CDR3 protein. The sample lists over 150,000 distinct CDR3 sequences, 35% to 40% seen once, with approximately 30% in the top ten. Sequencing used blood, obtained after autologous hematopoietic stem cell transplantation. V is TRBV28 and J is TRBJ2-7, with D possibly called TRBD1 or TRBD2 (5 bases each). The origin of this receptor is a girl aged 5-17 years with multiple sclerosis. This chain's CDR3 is CASSVTGGGGSYEQYF. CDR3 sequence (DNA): TGTGCCAGCAGTGTGACCGGTGGGGGTGGCTCCTACGAGCAGTACTTC.